These 7 T cell receptor beta chains were sequenced from one sample in a study of Ad26.COV2.S vaccination and SARS-CoV-2 variants. Method: immunoSEQ multiplex PCR; TCRdb's copy keeps in-frame clones and lacks some. The sample yields 350,000 to 500,000 clones, roughly 88% seen once. Treatment specified: around 19 received Ad26.COV2.S at low or high dose, single or two shots; 5 received placebo; per-sample allocation not given. Day 63 after the first vaccine or placebo injection was the time point for sampling. Material: peripheral blood, obtained in a trial of Ad26.COV2.S vaccine versus placebo. The receptors derive from a person aged 18-65 years who received the Ad26.COV2.S COVID-19 vaccine or a placebo.

The chain carries TRBV3-1 (or the pseudogene TRBV3-2) and TRBJ2-1; 8 bases fit TRBD2. The CDR3 covers 21 residues. The V gene's germline CDR1 is LGHDT and CDR2 YNNKEL (reference sequence). V trimming: 0 bases; J trimming: 3 bases; junction bases outside the gene matches: 19. CDR3 nucleotides: TGTGCCAGCAGCCAAGAGGGTATGCGGCTAGCGGGCCGAGGGGGCTACAATGAGCAGTTCTTC. Protein product: CASSQEGMRLAGRGGYNEQFF.

The rearrangement uses TRBV3-1 (or the pseudogene TRBV3-2) and TRBJ2-2; D uncertain. This CDR3 has 14 amino acids. The V gene lost 6 bases and the J gene lost 4 bases, with 12 bases spanning the gap. Germline CDR1 LGHDT, CDR2 YNNKEL (reference sequence). The CDR3, as DNA: TGTGCCAGCAGACCCCGGGCCTCCACCGGGGAGCTGTTTTTT. It specifies CASRPRASTGELFF.

The chain has TRBV7-6 and TRBJ2-3; D might be TRBD2 (6 bases). Germline lookup yields CDR1 SGHVS and CDR2 FNYEAQ. Deletions cut 2 bases from V and 2 bases from J, with 11 bases between. The CDR3 spans 15 residues. The CDR3 DNA reads as TGTGCCAGCAGCTTACGCGGCGGGACCACAGATACGCAGTATTTT. It codes for CASSLRGGTTDTQYF.

Turning to this clone: At one end, the junction sequence differs from germline, possibly due to a read error. The chain couples TRBV7-7 to TRBJ2-1, with 9 bases that match TRBD2. This CDR3 has 15 residues. Looked up from germline, CDR1 is SSHAT and CDR2 is FNYEAQ (reference sequence). CDR3 DNA: TGTGCTAGCAGCTTAGGTAGCGGGAGTGGGGATGAGCAGTTCTTC. This sequence encodes CASSLGSGSGDEQFF.

The V and J genes are TRBV5-5 and TRBJ2-5; perhaps D is TRBD1 or TRBD2 (5 bases each). The CDR3 is made up of 14 amino acids. V dropped 5 bases and J dropped 4 bases, with 15 bases sitting between them. CDR1 SGHKS and CDR2 YYEKEE come from the germline V gene (reference sequence). The CDR3 spells CASSYPGLGETQYF. CDR3 coding DNA: TGTGCCAGCAGTTACCCGGGGCTGGGAGAGACCCAGTACTTC.

The chain joins TRBV4-1 to TRBJ1-3, with 9 bases that match TRBD1. CDR1 is MGHRA, CDR2 YSYEKL, per germline. The CDR3 length is 17 residues. Trimming removed 0 bases from V and 5 bases from J; junction bases left unmatched: 8. CDR3 protein: CASSQDAKQGARNTIYF. The CDR3 bases are TGCGCCAGCAGCCAAGATGCAAAACAGGGGGCAAGAAACACCATATATTTT.

This clone was found once. The V and J genes are TRBV3-1 (or the pseudogene TRBV3-2) and TRBJ1-2; D is unresolved. The CDR3 has 15 residues. Germline values: CDR1 LGHDT, CDR2 YNNKEL (reference sequence). V lost 0 bases and J lost 8, with 16 bases in between. The CDR3 reads CASSQDGVSLAGYTF. CDR3 bases: TGTGCCAGCAGCCAAGATGGCGTTTCTCTCGCCGGCTACACCTTC.